This T cell receptor (beta chain) was recovered during a study of T-cell reconstitution after alpha-beta-depleted transplantation in children. Points on this clonotype: As yet, its antigen is unknown.

The TCRbeta library was prepared with unique molecular identifiers. One entry per CDR3 protein, called by TCRdb with MiXCR from the PCR reads. This table has about 610,000 distinct CDR3 sequences, 25% to 30% appearing once. Germline V lookup: CDR1 SGHAT, CDR2 FQNNGV. This CDR3 contains 21 residues. V trimming: 6 bases; J trimming: 6 bases; junction bases outside the gene matches: 31. Points from the study as a whole: Elevated TCRbeta diversity at day 60 was traced, in some patients, to surviving recipient T cells and thymic progenitors. Reported findings indicate that, about two months after transplant, alpha-beta T cells came from several hundred expanded clones, which were derived from non-depleted graft cells.

The source is a boy under three years old with Wiskott-Aldrich syndrome, due to receive a stem cell transplant. Source: PBMCs, taken before TCRalphabeta/CD19-depleted stem cell transplant. The rearrangement links TRBV11-2 to TRBJ2-7; TRBD1 agrees at 8 bases. CDR3 bases: TGTGCCAGCAGTCCTCACCCGGACAGGGCTCTAGGAGCGACCTCGGTGACCGAGCAGTACTTC. Residues: CASSPHPDRALGATSVTEQYF.